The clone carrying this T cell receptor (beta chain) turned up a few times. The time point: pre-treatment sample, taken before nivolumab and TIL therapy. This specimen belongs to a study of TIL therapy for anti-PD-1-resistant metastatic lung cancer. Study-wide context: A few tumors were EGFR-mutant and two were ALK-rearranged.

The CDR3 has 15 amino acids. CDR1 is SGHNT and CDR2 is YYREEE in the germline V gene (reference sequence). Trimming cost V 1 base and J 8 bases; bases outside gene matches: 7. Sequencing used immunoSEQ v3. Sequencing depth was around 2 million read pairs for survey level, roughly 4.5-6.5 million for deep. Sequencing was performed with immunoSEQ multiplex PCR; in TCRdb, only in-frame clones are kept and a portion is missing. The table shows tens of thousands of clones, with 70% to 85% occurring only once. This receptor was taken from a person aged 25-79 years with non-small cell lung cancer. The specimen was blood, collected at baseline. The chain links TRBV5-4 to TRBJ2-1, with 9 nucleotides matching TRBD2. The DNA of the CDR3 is TGTGCCAGCAGCTTGTCGGGCGGGAGGGCCGATGAGCAGTTCTTC. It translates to CASSLSGGRADEQFF. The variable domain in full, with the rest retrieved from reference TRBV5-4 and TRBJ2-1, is ETGVTQSPTHLIKTRGQQVTLRCSSQSGHNTVSWYQQALGQGPQFIFQYYREEENGRGNFPPRFSGLQFPNYSSELNVNALELDDSALYLCASSLSGGRADEQFFGPGTRLTVL.